This entry describes one T cell receptor (beta chain). This entry is derived from a study of blood T cells in healthy people across ages. Every donor gave 9 to 10 milliliters of peripheral blood. Unmatched junction bases numbered 7, after V lost 5 bases and J lost 8 bases. There are 14 residues in the CDR3. Primed by a sample-barcoded 5' primer and a J-beta primer mix, a second PCR proceeded for roughly 7 to 11 cycles. Each CDR3 protein gets one entry after TCRdb re-called the 5' RACE reads with MiXCR. In the table there are some 900,000 distinct CDR3 sequences, around 48% of which are singletons. The clonotype was recovered from a man aged 25 to 40 in good health. The chain employs TRBV12-3 or TRBV12-4 and TRBJ2-3; 10 nucleotides align to TRBD2. Sequencing was performed on blood. The CDR3: CASSPQRGGGTQYF. The CDR3 DNA reads as TGTGCCAGCAGTCCCCAGCGGGGGGGCGGTACGCAGTATTTT.